This T cell receptor (beta chain) is drawn from a study of cytomegalovirus exposure and HLA in healthy donors. Background on the study: Ancestry clustering placed roughly four fifths of a few hundred genotyped donors in the Caucasian-associated cluster.

PCR amplification relied on 60 Vbeta primers (plus 13 Jbeta primers). Profiled with immunoSEQ multiplex PCR; TCRdb holds only in-frame clones, not every one. The table records about 190,000 clones, 82% of them present only once. The germline V gene encodes CDR1 SNHLY and CDR2 FYNNEI. This CDR3 comprises 15 residues. V was cut by 2 bases and J by 0 bases, with 10 bases left in between. Study-level findings and limits: An analysis was carried out later, and it reportedly showed fewer N-insertions in an Asian-associated ancestry cluster than the 666-donor mean. TCR beta V segments were, for the most part, productive about 87% or about 30% of the time in an earlier analysis.

Concerning this clone: Its matching antigen is unknown.

The receptor was derived from a young woman in good health and CMV-seronegative. Sequenced sample: PBMCs. The chain uses TRBV2 and TRBJ1-1; D is unresolved. The CDR3 protein is CASSEMNSLNTEAFF. CDR3 coding DNA: TGTGCCAGCAGTGAAATGAACAGCCTGAACACTGAAGCTTTCTTT. The variable domain in full, completed from reference TRBV2 and TRBJ1-1, reads EPEVTQTPSHQVTQMGQEVILRCVPISNHLYFYWYRQILGQKVEFLVSFYNNEISEKSEIFDDQFSVERPDGSNFTLKIRSTKLEDSAMYFCASSEMNSLNTEAFFGQGTRLTVV.